This TCR beta chain was recorded in a study of PD-1 blockade in classical Hodgkin lymphoma. Study conclusions and caveats: Unlike CD8+ TCR diversity, which did not rise significantly by C4D1, CD4+ TCR diversity did.

Comments on this clone: Its antigen is as yet unknown.

Autologous stem cell transplantation was followed by relapse in every patient, and brentuximab vedotin exposure varied. The repertoire was sequenced with immunoSEQ multiplex PCR; TCRdb's copy has only in-frame clones and lacks some. This table holds 20,000 to 25,000 clones, about 74% found once. The sample in question was peripheral blood mononuclear cells (PBMCs), obtained before the second cycle of nivolumab. The clonotype was recovered from a human donor with classical Hodgkin lymphoma.

The DNA for the CDR3 is TGTGCCAGCAGCCGACTAGCGGGAGGTCCCGAGGGGGAGCAGTACTTC. As protein: CASSRLAGGPEGEQYF. The chain couples TRBV6-6 to TRBJ2-7; 13 bases fit TRBD2. The germline gives CDR1 MNHNY, CDR2 SVGAGI (reference sequence). The V gene end was trimmed by 6 bases and the J gene end by 7 bases; junction bases not matched to a gene: 12. The length of the CDR3 is 16 residues.